The 24 T cell receptor beta chains below come from one sample, sequenced in a study of identical twins. TCRdb ran MiXCR on the 5' RACE reads and lists one entry per CDR3 protein. The repertoire has about 200,000 distinct CDR3 sequences, roughly 15% of them found once; the top ten carry about 38%. These data were likewise used in another study, on T cells expressing NK-cell markers.

The sequenced material came from CD8+ T cells sorted from blood. The source is a young woman in good health.

This clonotype was observed a few times. J is TRBJ2-3 and V is TRBV7-6; D is unclear. The germline V gene encodes CDR1 SGHVS and CDR2 FNYEAQ. Trimming removed 5 bases from V and 3 bases from J, with 12 bases in between. CDR3 size: 14 residues. Here the CDR3 reads CASSPGPRTDTQYF. CDR3 sequence (DNA): TGTGCCAGCAGCCCAGGCCCCAGAACAGATACGCAGTATTTT.

The rearrangement links TRBV11-2 to TRBJ2-3; the D is unclear. The CDR3 has 15 residues. The V gene's germline CDR1 is SGHAT and CDR2 FQNNGV. V was clipped by 5 bases and J by 1 base, with 13 bases between them. CDR3 protein: CASSDESVRTDTQYF. The CDR3 region has the DNA TGTGCCAGCAGCGATGAATCAGTCCGCACAGATACGCAGTATTTT.

This clonotype came up a few times. The chain couples TRBV6-1 to TRBJ2-1; 7 nucleotides match TRBD2. V gave up 5 bases and J gave up 0 bases; unmatched junction bases: 4. The CDR3 totals 15 residues. Germline V gene data show CDR1 as MNHNS and CDR2 as SASEGT. CDR3 in amino acids: CASSPLAASYNEQFF. Here the CDR3 DNA reads TGTGCCAGCAGTCCCCTAGCGGCCTCCTACAATGAGCAGTTCTTC.

The rearrangement links TRBV6-1 to TRBJ2-7, with D possibly being TRBD2 (5 bases). Germline V gene lookup returns CDR1 MNHNS and CDR2 SASEGT. Trimming took off 8 bases at V and 0 bases at J, with 14 bases between the two ends. The CDR3 is made up of 14 amino acids. This chain's CDR3 is CASALAGFSYEQYF. The DNA for the CDR3 is TGTGCCAGCGCCCTGGCGGGTTTCTCCTACGAGCAGTACTTC.

In this sample, this clonotype turned up once. The junction departs from germline at one end; a sequencing error may be responsible. The rearrangement uses TRBV4-2 and TRBJ2-7; a possible D gene is TRBD1 (6 bases). The CDR3 loop spans 18 amino acids. Germline CDR1 is LGHNA and CDR2 is YNFKEQ. CDR3 sequence: CAISPGLDRYRPRREQYF. The DNA of the CDR3 is TGTGCCATCAGCCCCGGGCTCGACAGGTACCGACCTCGTCGCGAGCAGTACTTC.

This clonotype was counted a few times. The chain carries TRBV20-1 and TRBJ1-1; tentative D call: TRBD1 (5 bases). V was shortened by 3 bases and J by 14 bases, with 10 bases between the two germline ends. This CDR3 comprises 9 residues. Germline V lookup: CDR1 DFQATT, CDR2 SNEGSKA (reference sequence). DNA of the CDR3: TGCAGTGCTAGTCAGGGACGGTTCTTT. Amino acid sequence: CSASQGRFF.

The chain couples TRBV11-3 to TRBJ2-1, with 11 bases that match TRBD2. The CDR3 has 15 amino acids. Per germline, CDR1 SGHNT and CDR2 YENEEA. V shed 5 bases, J shed 6 bases, and the junction held 6 bases outside the gene matches. CDR3 coding DNA: TGTGCCAGCAGCCCTAGACTAGCGGGAACCAATGAGCAGTTCTTC. Translating gives CASSPRLAGTNEQFF.

This clonotype was detected only a few times. The rearrangement uses TRBV3-1 and TRBJ1-3; D is uncertain. Germline values: CDR1 LGHDT, CDR2 YNNKEL (reference sequence). V lost 2 bases to trimming and J lost 8 bases, with 16 bases between them. This CDR3 region has 15 residues. The CDR3 region has the DNA TGTGCCAGCAGCCAACCCCTCGAGGTGGAAGACACCATATATTTT. This gives the protein CASSQPLEVEDTIYF.

The chain uses TRBV4-2 and TRBJ2-1, with D uncertain. The CDR3 runs to 12 residues. The V gene lost 0 bases and the J gene lost 6 bases, with 3 bases spanning the gap. In germline, CDR1 is LGHNA, CDR2 YNFKEQ. CDR3 in amino acids: CASSQEGNEQFF. CDR3 bases: TGTGCCAGCAGCCAAGAGGGCAATGAGCAGTTCTTC.

The J gene is TRBJ2-1, the V gene TRBV11-2, with D maybe TRBD2 (5 bases). The CDR3 runs to 13 residues. Germline CDR1 and CDR2: SGHAT and FQNNGV. With 1 base removed from V and 10 bases from J, the gap between germline ends came to 11 bases. CDR3 sequence reads: CASSLVMSGEQFF. DNA for the CDR3: TGTGCCAGCAGCTTAGTTATGAGCGGAGAGCAGTTCTTC.

This clonotype was counted only a few times. J is TRBJ1-1 and V is TRBV7-9, with a possible D match to TRBD1 (5 bases). Trimming stripped 4 bases from V and 3 bases from J, with 12 bases between. CDR1 is SEHNR and CDR2 is FQNEAQ in the germline V gene (reference sequence). This CDR3 has 14 amino acids. The CDR3 sequence: CASSSRVRDTEAFF. CDR3 in DNA: TGTGCCAGCAGCTCAAGGGTCAGGGACACTGAAGCTTTCTTT.

The chain uses TRBV3-1 and TRBJ2-3; D gene uncertain. The CDR3 covers 14 residues. Germline CDR1 reads LGHDT; CDR2 reads YNNKEL (reference sequence). V was trimmed by 4 bases and J by 5 bases, leaving 13 bases between them. CDR3 region: CASSPFHGVDTQYF. CDR3 DNA sequence: TGTGCCAGCAGCCCCTTCCATGGGGTAGATACGCAGTATTTT.

The chain is built from TRBV12-3 or TRBV12-4 and TRBJ2-2; 7 bases match TRBD1. The junction had 5 bases not matched to a gene; V was cut back by 6 bases and J by 1 base. The CDR3 is 15 residues long. In nucleotides, the CDR3 is TGTGCCAGCAGGGACCGGGACAGGAACACCGGGGAGCTGTTTTTT. This codes for CASRDRDRNTGELFF.

This clonotype was observed a handful of times. The chain combines TRBV4-3 with TRBJ2-2, with 7 bases matching TRBD1. The V gene end was trimmed by 3 bases and the J gene end by 2 bases; junction bases not matched to a gene: 9. This CDR3 has 17 amino acids. CDR1 and CDR2 (germline): LGHNA, YSLEER. The CDR3 DNA reads TGCGCCAGCAGCCACCCCACAGGGGACCTCAACACCGGGGAGCTGTTTTTT. The encoded protein is CASSHPTGDLNTGELFF.

This rearrangement joins TRBV6-5 to TRBJ1-1, with D hard to call. Between the trimmed V and J ends, which lost 2 bases and 0 bases, there was a span of 13 bases. This CDR3 has 16 residues. Looked up from germline, CDR1 is MNHEY and CDR2 is SVGAGI. CDR3 in amino acids: CASSYVGDWLNTEAFF. For the CDR3, the DNA is TGTGCCAGCAGTTACGTTGGGGATTGGTTGAACACTGAAGCTTTCTTT.

With respect to this clonotype: A much larger clone lies a single base off, so this may be a read error. The chain couples TRBV9 to TRBJ2-1; 7 nucleotides line up with TRBD2. J gave up 5 bases and V 4 bases, and 6 bases lay outside the gene matches. There are 14 residues in the CDR3. Germline V lookup: CDR1 SGDLS, CDR2 YYNGEE. CDR3 sequence (DNA): TGTGCCAGCAGCCCCGGGACTACCAACAATGAGCAGTTCTTC. This codes for CASSPGTTNNEQFF.

This clonotype was picked up a small number of times. The chain has TRBV5-1 and TRBJ1-4, with a tentative D call TRBD1 (6 bases). The CDR3 sequence is 14 residues long. Germline assignment: CDR1 SGHRS and CDR2 YFSETQ. Trimming left V 6 bases short and J 8 bases short, with 17 bases between. The CDR3 DNA is TGCGCCAGCACCGCAACAGGGTCGGTGGAAAAACTGTTTTTT. It specifies CASTATGSVEKLFF.

The CDR3 region has the DNA TGCGCCAGCAGCTTGGCCGGGTCGGCCAATCAGCCCCAGCATTTT. It is translated as CASSLAGSANQPQHF. The chain joins TRBV5-1 to TRBJ1-5; D is ambiguous. The CDR3 is 15 amino acids. Trimming left V 0 bases short and J 3 bases short, with 10 bases between. Germline CDR1 and CDR2: SGHRS and YFSETQ.

In its sample, this clonotype was seen a few times. V gene TRBV6-2 or TRBV6-3 combines with J gene TRBJ2-3; D is possibly TRBD1 (6 bases). The V end was cut by 10 bases, the J end by 6 bases, with 29 bases between. CDR1 is MNHEY, CDR2 SVGEGT, per germline. CDR3 length: 17 amino acids. For the CDR3, the DNA is TGTGCCACCATTGTCACACGCGACGGGACATGGGGGGATACGCAGTATTTT. Its protein product is CATIVTRDGTWGDTQYF.

The rearrangement links TRBV29-1 to TRBJ2-2; D uncertain. V shed 4 bases and J shed 6 bases, with 6 bases lying between them. The CDR3 runs to 11 residues. Germline loops: CDR1 SQVTM, CDR2 ANQGSEA. The CDR3 protein is CSVGVSGELFF. The CDR3 DNA sequence: TGCAGCGTTGGAGTGTCCGGGGAGCTGTTTTTT.

Ten or more counts support this clonotype. The chain uses TRBV20-1 and TRBJ1-1, with D uncertain. Trimming stripped 0 bases from V and 8 bases from J, with 4 bases between. The CDR3 runs 10 residues. Germline CDR1 and CDR2: DFQATT and SNEGSKA (reference sequence). CDR3 DNA sequence: TGCAGTGCTAGAGATCTAGAAGCTTTCTTT. Translation: CSARDLEAFF.

The chain uses TRBV11-3 and TRBJ1-2, with 10 bases matching TRBD1. The V and J ends lost 5 bases and 8 bases, in that order; junction bases with no gene match: 8. This CDR3 contains 14 residues. CDR1 is SGHNT, CDR2 YENEEA, per germline. The CDR3 loop is CASSADRGRRGYTF. In nucleotides, the CDR3 is TGTGCCAGCAGCGCCGACAGGGGGCGCAGGGGCTACACCTTC.

The chain links TRBV7-2 to TRBJ2-5; 9 bases agree with TRBD1. CDR1 is SGHTA, CDR2 FQGNSA, per germline. V trimming: 5 bases; J trimming: 5 bases; junction bases outside the gene matches: 6. The CDR3 spans 14 residues. CDR3: CASSPPGQGETQYF. CDR3 sequence (DNA): TGTGCCAGCAGCCCCCCCGGACAGGGGGAGACCCAGTACTTC.

The rearrangement joins TRBV6-4 to TRBJ2-1; D is uncertain. The V end was cut by 2 bases, the J end by 1 base, with 9 bases between. This CDR3 spans 15 amino acids. The germline V gene has CDR1 MRHNA and CDR2 SNTAGT. CDR3 DNA sequence: TGTGCCAGCAGTGACGGATTTCGTTCCTACAATGAGCAGTTCTTC. Residues: CASSDGFRSYNEQFF.